These T cell receptor beta chains were read from a single sample in a study of shared clonotypes between healthy human individuals. Libraries were prepared by immunoSEQ multiplex PCR; TCRdb keeps only in-frame clonotypes and omits some of them. Of roughly 1,500,000 clones in the sample, 95% to 99% are singletons; the top ten hold around 0.47%. The sequenced sample consisted of naive CD4+ T cells sorted from blood. Source of these receptors: a man aged 30-40 years in good health. The CDR3 runs from the conserved cysteine through the conserved F or W. A D gene is named only where the DNA matches it firmly. Expanded clones get a size class; other rows say once, few or many, or leave the size out.

j_call clone_size d_call cdr3_length v_call cdr3_nt cdr3_aa
TRBJ2-5 once NA 15 TRBV5-5 TGTGCCAGCAGCTTGGGAGGGAGGGGGCAAGAGACCCAGTACTTC CASSLGGRGQETQYF
TRBJ2-3 NA NA 15 TRBV25-1 TGTGCCAGCAGTGACCCGAAAGCTGGGACAGATACGCAGTATTTT CASSDPKAGTDTQYF
TRBJ2-1 NA NA 14 TRBV7-2 TGTGCCAGCAGCTTAGTCGAGCTATACAATGAGCAGTTCTTC CASSLVELYNEQFF
TRBJ1-2 NA TRBD1 16 TRBV7-9 TGTGCCAGCAGCTTCCTCACAGGGGGCGCAAAATCTGGCTACACCTTC CASSFLTGGAKSGYTF
TRBJ2-2 NA TRBD2 16 TRBV5-4 TGTGCCAGCAGCCCCTTAGCGGGGGCGAACACCGGGGAGCTGTTTTTT CASSPLAGANTGELFF
TRBJ2-6 NA TRBD1 18 TRBV7-6 TGTGCCAGCAGCTTAAAGACAGGGGGCTTGACTGGGGCCAACGTCCTGACTTTC CASSLKTGGLTGANVLTF
TRBJ1-1 NA NA 13 TRBV30 TGTGCCTGCAACTCGGGAGGGGGCACTGAAGCTTTCTTT CACNSGGGTEAFF
TRBJ2-7 NA NA 14 TRBV5-1 TGCGCCAGCAGCTTGTCAGGCAGGGCCTACGAGCAGTACTTC CASSLSGRAYEQYF
TRBJ2-3 once NA 16 TRBV11-3 TGTGCCAGCAGCTTCGGCGGGGGCTTTAGCACAGATACGCAGTATTTT CASSFGGGFSTDTQYF
TRBJ2-1 NA NA 11 TRBV20-1 TGCAGTGCTAGATCGGGAAATGAGCAGTTCTTC CSARSGNEQFF
TRBJ2-1 NA TRBD1 13 TRBV27 TGTGCCAGCAGTTCCTTGGACAGGTTGGAGCAGTTCTTC CASSSLDRLEQFF
TRBJ2-2 NA NA 13 TRBV11-2 TGTGCCAGCAGCTTAGGTGGGCATCGGGAGCTGTTTTTT CASSLGGHRELFF
TRBJ2-7 NA TRBD2 15 TRBV27 TGTGCCAGCAGGGTGACTAGCACTCAAGCCTACGAGCAGTACTTC CASRVTSTQAYEQYF
TRBJ2-1 NA TRBD2 15 TRBV27 TGTGCCAGCAGTGTTCTAGCGGGGGCCTACAATGAGCAGTTCTTC CASSVLAGAYNEQFF
TRBJ2-2 NA TRBD2 14 TRBV5-5 TGTGCCAGCAGCTCTGGACTAGCGGCAGGGGAGCTGTTTTTT CASSSGLAAGELFF
TRBJ1-5 NA TRBD1 15 TRBV28 TGTGCCAGCTGCCAGGACAGGGGTACGAATCAGCCCCAGCATTTT CASCQDRGTNQPQHF
TRBJ1-3 NA TRBD1 17 TRBV7-9 TGTGCCAGCAGCTTTAGGACAGGGGGGAGCTCTGGAAACACCATATATTTT CASSFRTGGSSGNTIYF
TRBJ1-2 NA NA 15 TRBV5-1 TGCGCCAGCAAACTAGGCCAGGACGGTCTTTATGGCTACACCTTC CASKLGQDGLYGYTF